This T cell receptor beta chain was documented in a study of T cell responses to AZD1222 COVID-19 vaccine. Overall study: Second doses at about 4 or about 12 weeks were pooled. General study results and limits: Close to half of spike-specific TCRs reportedly recognize unmutated variant regions. Spike-wide vaccine-associated CD4 TCRs dominated at 160-218 and 743-854. At study baseline, merely a handful of AZD1222 recipients were seropositive.

This clone was detected once. Antigen: not known. The method was immunoSEQ multiplex PCR; TCRdb's version includes in-frame clones alone and lacks a portion of them. This table has under 150,000 clones, 75% to 95% appearing once. The CDR3 extends over 13 amino acids. CDR1 and CDR2 from the germline V gene are SGHAT and FQNNGV. The ends were cut back, 5 bases at V and 6 bases at J, with 13 bases in the middle. The receptor was isolated from an adult in good health. This sequence joins TRBV11-2 and TRBJ1-1; D uncertain. Source: peripheral blood, taken on day 0 of AZD1222 vaccination. CDR3 in DNA: TGTGCCAGCAGCCCCATAGACATCCCTGAAGCTTTCTTT. It is translated as CASSPIDIPEAFF.